The rows below give T cell receptor beta chains drawn from one sample of a study of blood T cell repertoires in COVID-19. Assay: immunoSEQ multiplex PCR; the TCRdb copy retains only in-frame clones and omits some. The sample contains 90,000 to 130,000 clones, nearly 90% of which appear only once. Sequencing input: peripheral blood. The receptor set was obtained from a human donor in a cohort sampled during active COVID-19. The CDR3 runs from the conserved cysteine through the conserved F or W. The order of the fields is J gene, D gene, V gene, clone size, CDR3 length, CDR3 DNA, CDR3 protein. A D gene is named only where the DNA matches it firmly. For some rows the clone size is stated as once, few or many, or as a class when expanded; others skip it.

>TRBJ2-1|NA|TRBV7-9|NA|13
TGTGCCAGCAGTCGGGACTGGGCGGATGAGCAGTTCTTC
CASSRDWADEQFF
>TRBJ2-2|TRBD1|TRBV7-3|NA|14
TGTGCCAGCAGGGGACAGGGGGGTACCGGGGAGCTGTTTTTT
CASRGQGGTGELFF
>TRBJ2-4|NA|TRBV30|NA|12
TGTGCCTGGGGATCTACCAAAAACATTCAGTACTTC
CAWGSTKNIQYF
>TRBJ1-1|NA|TRBV6-5|NA|16
TGTGCCAGCAGTTACTCGAAAGGGGGACTGAACACTGAAGCTTTCTTT
CASSYSKGGLNTEAFF
>TRBJ2-1|TRBD2|TRBV6-4|NA|16
TGTGCCAGCAGTGACTCGAGACTAGCTCATCACAATGAGCAGTTCTTC
CASSDSRLAHHNEQFF
>TRBJ1-3|TRBD1|TRBV2|NA|14
TGTGCCAGCAGCACGACAGGGGCTGGAAACACCATATATTTT
CASSTTGAGNTIYF
>TRBJ1-5|TRBD1|TRBV19|NA|14
TGTGCCAGTAGTACAACAGGGGGGTCACAGCCCCAGCATTTT
CASSTTGGSQPQHF
>TRBJ1-1|TRBD1|TRBV19|NA|14
TGTGCCAGTAGAAGAGACAGGGCCTTCACTGAAGCTTTCTTT
CASRRDRAFTEAFF
>TRBJ2-7|NA|TRBV5-1|NA|14
TGCGCCAGCAGCTTGGACAATACCCCTTACGAGCAGTACTTC
CASSLDNTPYEQYF
>TRBJ1-2|NA|TRBV7-2|few|14
TGTGCCAGCAGCTTAGCGACATCTAACTATGGCTACACCTTC
CASSLATSNYGYTF
>TRBJ2-7|NA|TRBV18|once|13
TGTGCCAGCTCACCAAGATCCTACTACGAGCAGTACTTC
CASSPRSYYEQYF
>TRBJ2-7|NA|TRBV5-4|NA|15
TGTGCCAGCAGCTCCAGGACAGGAGGGTCCTACGAGCAGTACTTC
CASSSRTGGSYEQYF
>TRBJ1-4|NA|TRBV10-3|NA|14
TGTGCCATCAGTGAGGCAGGGACTAATGAAAAACTGTTTTTT
CAISEAGTNEKLFF
>TRBJ1-1|TRBD1|TRBV2|few|14
TGTGCCAGCAGTGGACAGGGCCGTAACACTGAAGCTTTCTTT
CASSGQGRNTEAFF
>TRBJ2-2|TRBD1|TRBV4-1|once|18
TGCGCCAGCAGCCAAGGACAAGCCAGGACAGGGTTCACCGGGGAGCTGTTTTTT
CASSQGQARTGFTGELFF
>TRBJ2-1|TRBD2|TRBV5-1|NA|16
TGCGCCAGCAGCTTGGCCGGACTAGCGGGGAACAATGAGCAGTTCTTC
CASSLAGLAGNNEQFF
>TRBJ1-1|NA|TRBV30|once|17
TGTGCCTGGAGCCCTAGAGGACAGCCAGACCTGAACACTGAAGCTTTCTTT
CAWSPRGQPDLNTEAFF
>TRBJ1-1|TRBD1|TRBV6-5|NA|12
TGTGCCAGCGGGAGGGACAGGGTTCTGGTTTTCTTT
CASGRDRVLVFF
>TRBJ2-5|TRBD1|TRBV6-5|NA|13
TGTGCCAGCAGGACAGGGCTTCGGGAGACCCAGTACTTC
CASRTGLRETQYF
>TRBJ2-2|TRBD2|TRBV5-1|few|17
TGCGCCAGCAGCCCGGCCGCGGGGGGACCCTATTCCGGGGAGCTGTTTTTT
CASSPAAGGPYSGELFF
>TRBJ1-6|NA|TRBV27|NA|16
TGTGCCAGCAGTCGGGGGGTTGGTGGGAGGAACTCACCCCTCCACTTT
CASSRGVGGRNSPLHF
>TRBJ2-3|TRBD2|TRBV2|NA|16
TGTGCCAGCCAGGGACTAGCGGGGGTTAGGACAGATACGCAGTATTTT
CASQGLAGVRTDTQYF
>TRBJ1-2|TRBD1|TRBV4-1|medium-sized|18
TGCGCCAGCAGCCAAGTTAGTCCAACCAGGGGGGCTAACTATGGCTACACCTTC
CASSQVSPTRGANYGYTF
>TRBJ1-1|TRBD1|TRBV7-3|NA|13
TGTGCCAGCAGCCCTACAGGGGGCACTGAAGCTTTCTTT
CASSPTGGTEAFF
>TRBJ2-1|NA|TRBV2|NA|17
TGTGCCAGCAGTGTTTACGGTGGGGGCGGCTCCTACAATGAGCAGTTCTTC
CASSVYGGGGSYNEQFF
>TRBJ2-7|TRBD2|TRBV18|NA|13
TGTGCCAGCTCAGCTGGACTAGCCTTCGAGCAGTACTTC
CASSAGLAFEQYF
>TRBJ2-1|TRBD2|TRBV5-8|few|15
TGTGCCAGCAGCTTGGGCGGGGGGGACTACAATGAGCAGTTCTTC
CASSLGGGDYNEQFF
>TRBJ2-7|NA|TRBV7-2|NA|13
TGTGCCAGCACCCTAGGGGTAGACTACGAGCAGTACTTC
CASTLGVDYEQYF
>TRBJ1-1|TRBD1|TRBV7-3|NA|14
TGTGCCAGCAGCTTGGGACAGGGTGTCCCTGAAGCTTTCTTT
CASSLGQGVPEAFF
>TRBJ1-4|NA|TRBV19|NA|14
TGTGCCAGTAGTCCACGCACAGGGAATGAAAAACTGTTTTTT
CASSPRTGNEKLFF
>TRBJ2-2|NA|TRBV28|NA|13
TGTGCCAGCAGTTCCTACTCCACCGGGGAGCTGTTTTTT
CASSSYSTGELFF
>TRBJ1-1|NA|TRBV6-2/TRBV6-3|NA|14
TGTGCCAGCATCCCCCCCCGTCCGAACACTGAAGCTTTCTTT
CASIPPRPNTEAFF
>TRBJ1-2|TRBD1|TRBV7-9|few|12
TGTGCCAGCAGCCCCACAGGGGATGGCTACACCTTC
CASSPTGDGYTF
>TRBJ2-1|TRBD2|TRBV6-2/TRBV6-3|NA|16
TGTGCCAGCAGTTACATAGGTAGCGGGTACTACAATGAGCAGTTCTTC
CASSYIGSGYYNEQFF
>TRBJ2-1|NA|TRBV5-6|NA|19
TGTGCCAGCAGCTTGGCCGGCAGCGGGTCCCCTAGCTCCTACAATGAGCAGTTCTTC
CASSLAGSGSPSSYNEQFF
>TRBJ2-1|TRBD2|TRBV5-1|many|13
TGCGCCAGCGGGTCCGGGGGGTCTGGGGAGCAGTTCTTC
CASGSGGSGEQFF
>TRBJ2-3|NA|TRBV4-1|NA|14
TGCGCCAGCAGCCAAGATCATGCGACAGATACGCAGTATTTT
CASSQDHATDTQYF
>TRBJ1-1|NA|TRBV27|NA|13
TGTGCCAGCAGTTCAGGGAAAAACACTGAAGCTTTCTTT
CASSSGKNTEAFF
>TRBJ1-2|TRBD1|TRBV9|NA|14
TGTGCCAGCAGCCTGGGACAGGGGTACTATGGCTACACCTTC
CASSLGQGYYGYTF
>TRBJ1-1|NA|TRBV2|NA|13
TGTGCCAGCAGGGCAGGGGTTGTAACTGAAGCTTTCTTT
CASRAGVVTEAFF
>TRBJ1-6|TRBD1|TRBV3-1/TRBV3-2|few|14
TGTGCGGCACGGAGGGACAGGGGGAATTCACCCCTCCACTTT
CAARRDRGNSPLHF
>TRBJ2-1|NA|TRBV27|NA|11
TGTGCCAGCAGTCCCGGACAGGAGCAGTTCTTC
CASSPGQEQFF
>TRBJ1-3|NA|TRBV7-9|NA|14
TGTGCCAGCAGCCGCGCGGTTTTCGGAAACACCATATATTTT
CASSRAVFGNTIYF
>TRBJ1-1|NA|TRBV5-4|once|14
TGTGCCAGCAGCTCATTTTCTATGAACACTGAAGCTTTCTTT
CASSSFSMNTEAFF
>TRBJ2-7|NA|TRBV18|NA|13
TGTGCCAGCTCCCCATCGCAGGGCTACGAGCAGTACTTC
CASSPSQGYEQYF
>TRBJ1-2|NA|TRBV9|NA|18
TGTGCCAGCAGCGTAGATGAAATGGGCAGGACCGGGATCGCTGGCTACACCTTC
CASSVDEMGRTGIAGYTF
>TRBJ2-2|TRBD2|TRBV2|NA|19
TGTGCCAGCAGAGCCGACCGACTAGCGGGGGGGCCGAGCACCGGGGAGCTGTTTTTT
CASRADRLAGGPSTGELFF
>TRBJ1-5|TRBD1|TRBV19|few|14
TGTGCCAGTATCTCACAGGGGAGCAATCAGCCCCAGCATTTT
CASISQGSNQPQHF
>TRBJ1-1|TRBD1|TRBV5-6|NA|18
TGTGCCAGCAGCTTGGTAGCGACAGGGATAAGGAGGGAGACTGAAGCTTTCTTT
CASSLVATGIRRETEAFF
>TRBJ2-7|NA|TRBV11-2|NA|13
TGTGCCAGCAGCCTTGGACTCCACTACGAGCAGTACTTC
CASSLGLHYEQYF
>TRBJ2-7|TRBD2|TRBV7-8|NA|16
TGTGCCAGCAGCTTAGTTCGGACTAGCCAGTACTACGAGCAGTACTTC
CASSLVRTSQYYEQYF
>TRBJ1-5|NA|TRBV2|few|15
TGTGCCAGCAGGCCCTTGGCAGGGAGCAATCAGCCCCAGCATTTT
CASRPLAGSNQPQHF
>TRBJ1-2|NA|TRBV6-5|NA|15
TGTGCCAGCATGCTTTCGGGACACCAAAACTATGGCTACACCTTC
CASMLSGHQNYGYTF
>TRBJ2-2|TRBD2|TRBV7-9|NA|16
TGTGCCAGCTTTCCCGGACTAGCGGGGGCTACCGGGGAGCTGTTTTTT
CASFPGLAGATGELFF
>TRBJ1-3|TRBD1|TRBV7-9|NA|18
TGTGCCAGCAGCCCAAGGGGGCAGTTTTTAAGCTCTGGAAACACCATATATTTT
CASSPRGQFLSSGNTIYF